The clone carrying this TCR beta chain came up many times. What it binds is unknown. Amplified TCR beta CDR3 regions came from RNA transcripts. HTBI primers were employed in a first-round RT-PCR of the TCR CDR3. MiXCR, applied by TCRdb to the multiplex PCR reads, yields one record per CDR3 protein. The table includes hundreds of thousands of distinct CDR3 sequences, roughly 25% detected once. The CDR3 consists of 16 residues. CDR1 and CDR2 (germline): SGHVS, FQNEAQ. Trimming stripped 5 bases from V and 0 bases from J, with 11 bases between. The sample comes from a study of T cells in Graves' hyperthyroidism and ophthalmopathy. Findings and limits, study-wide: Researchers found most expanded thyroid clonotypes above 0.001 in blood as well.

Patients with ophthalmopathy all had a Clinical Activity Score of at least 3, a NOSPECS grade of at least 4 and duration under 3 months. Uncontrolled infection, other autoimmune disease, pregnancy or lactation excluded patients. The rearrangement joins TRBV7-8 to TRBJ2-6; D call uncertain. Sample: blood. The sequence derives from a woman aged 25 to 39 with Graves' ophthalmopathy. The chain's CDR3 is CASSPEWGSGANVLTF. The CDR3, as DNA: TGTGCCAGCAGCCCAGAGTGGGGCTCTGGGGCCAACGTCCTGACTTTC.